This T cell receptor beta chain was obtained from a study of PD-1 blockade in classical Hodgkin lymphoma. Study-wide background: Treatment was intravenous nivolumab, 3 mg/kg every 2 weeks, until progression.

Here immunoSEQ multiplex PCR was the method, and the copy in TCRdb shows in-frame clones only, minus some. The profile shows 30,000 or so clones, about four fifths of them singletons. The sample's time point: cycle 4 day 1 (C4D1), after six to seven weeks of nivolumab. Every patient was affected by relapse after autologous stem cell transplantation, while exposure to brentuximab vedotin was not uniform. Progressive disease, partial response or complete response was each patient's best response. The study, taken as a whole, reports: CD4+ but not CD8+ TCR diversity rose significantly by C4D1. Similar baseline diversity was found in complete responders and newly diagnosed patients.

Only a few counts were recorded for this clone. Its target is not known. CDR3 length: 13 amino acids. V was clipped by 10 bases and J by 0 bases, with 13 bases between them. Germline CDR1 MDHEN, CDR2 SYDVKM. The chain recombines TRBV28 with TRBJ2-7; no reliable D call. Here the sequenced sample was peripheral blood mononuclear cells (PBMCs), taken before the fourth cycle of nivolumab. The clonotype comes from a human donor with classical Hodgkin lymphoma. The DNA for the CDR3 is TGTGCCACCAAAAGGCACAGCTCCTACGAGCAGTACTTC. This sequence encodes CATKRHSSYEQYF.